A selection of T cell receptor beta chains follows, all from one sample in a study of CD8 T cells in ankylosing spondylitis. TCRdb re-called the 5' RACE reads through MiXCR, storing one row per CDR3 protein. The sample yields under 300,000 distinct CDR3 sequences, more than 15% seen once. Sequenced material: blood, either unsorted or a sorted T cell fraction (not recorded which). Every receptor here comes from a male donor with ankylosing spondylitis or in good health (not recorded which). CDR3s include the opening cysteine and the closing phenylalanine or tryptophan. The D gene is left open where the match is weak. Size is omitted from some rows. Given values are once, few, many or a class for expanded clones.

D | size | J | V | DNA | CDR3
- | many | TRBJ2-7 | TRBV12-3/TRBV12-4 | TGTGCCAGCAGCGATACAGGCAAACAGCTGTACTTC | CASSDTGKQLYF
- | few | TRBJ1-1 | TRBV7-6 | TGTGCCAGCAGCTTATTTTCAGGGGAGGGCACTGAAGCTTTCTTT | CASSLFSGEGTEAFF
TRBD2 | - | TRBJ2-1 | TRBV12-3/TRBV12-4 | TGTGCCAGCAGTGCCGGGTCGCTAGCGGGAGGGCTCGAGTACTATGAGCAGTTCTTC | CASSAGSLAGGLEYYEQFF
- | once | TRBJ1-5 | TRBV6-2/TRBV6-3 | TGTGCCAGCAGTCCGGGTAGGGGGTACAATCAGCCCCAGCATTTT | CASSPGRGYNQPQHF
TRBD1 | - | TRBJ2-3 | TRBV25-1 | TGTGCCAGCAGTGAGCCCGGGACAGGGGGGTTAGCAGATACGCCGTATTTT | CASSEPGTGGLADTPYF
- | many | TRBJ1-5 | TRBV4-1 | TGCGCCAGCAGCCCGGGAGGCAATCAGCCCCAGCATTTT | CASSPGGNQPQHF
- | - | TRBJ2-2 | TRBV25-1 | TGTGCCAGTGCCGATCCGAACACCGGGGAGCTGTTTTTT | CASADPNTGELFF
TRBD2 | - | TRBJ2-1 | TRBV5-1 | TGCGCCAGCAGCTGGTGGGGACTAGCGGGAGATCTGGGGGGCTCCTACAATGAGCAGTTCTTC | CASSWWGLAGDLGGSYNEQFF
- | few | TRBJ2-7 | TRBV21-1 | TGTGCCAGCTCAGGGACAGGGAACTACGAGCAGTACTTC | CASSGTGNYEQYF
TRBD2 | - | TRBJ2-1 | TRBV7-6 | TGTGCCAGCAGCTTAGAAGCAGCGGGAGAGCACTCCTACAATGAGCAGTTCTTC | CASSLEAAGEHSYNEQFF
- | - | TRBJ2-7 | TRBV15 | TGTGCCACCAGCAGAGATCTGTCCTCCTACGAGCAGTACTTC | CATSRDLSSYEQYF
- | - | TRBJ2-4 | TRBV2 | TGTGCCAGCAGTGAAGTTACGGGTCTAGCCAAAAACATTCAGTACTTC | CASSEVTGLAKNIQYF
- | few | TRBJ1-5 | TRBV20-1 | TGCAGTGCGTCGGGACGGAATCAGCCCCAGCATTTT | CSASGRNQPQHF
- | few | TRBJ2-5 | TRBV5-1 | TGCGCCAGCAGCTTCGAGGGCAGCGAAGAGACCCAGTACTTC | CASSFEGSEETQYF
TRBD1 | few | TRBJ2-2 | TRBV5-5 | TGTGCCAGCAGCCCGGACAGGGTCGCTACCGGGGAGCTGTTTTTT | CASSPDRVATGELFF
- | - | TRBJ2-5 | TRBV7-9 | TGTGCCAGCAGCCCGCCCCGGGGGACCCAAGAGACCCAGTACTTC | CASSPPRGTQETQYF
- | - | TRBJ2-5 | TRBV4-1 | TGCGCCAGCAGGTCCGCGGGGAAAGAGACCCAGTACTTC | CASRSAGKETQYF
TRBD2 | many | TRBJ2-5 | TRBV12-3/TRBV12-4 | TGTGCCAGCAGTTTATCTAGCGGGAAAGAGACCCAGTACTTC | CASSLSSGKETQYF
- | - | TRBJ2-5 | TRBV29-1 | TGCAGCGTTGCAGGGTTCGCAGAGACCCAGTACTTC | CSVAGFAETQYF
- | - | TRBJ1-1 | TRBV27 | TGTGCCAGCAGTTTACTGGGGGGGGAGACTGAAGCTTTCTTT | CASSLLGGETEAFF
- | - | TRBJ2-1 | TRBV3-1 | TGTGCCACCAGCCAGGAGGTACGACAGGTGTCAGACCTCCATGAGCAGTTCTTC | CATSQEVRQVSDLHEQFF
- | few | TRBJ2-1 | TRBV28 | TGTGCCAGCAGTAGATCAGGGGACGATGAGCAGTTCTTC | CASSRSGDDEQFF
TRBD2 | - | TRBJ2-5 | TRBV29-1 | TGCAGCGTTGAACTAGCGGGAGGTCTTGAGACCCAGTACTTC | CSVELAGGLETQYF
TRBD1 | - | TRBJ1-2 | TRBV7-3 | TGTGCCAGCAGCCCGACAGGGGCGGGTGATGGCTACACCTTC | CASSPTGAGDGYTF
TRBD1 | - | TRBJ2-1 | TRBV5-5 | TGTGCCAGCAGGAAGACAGGGGACAATGAGCAGTTCTTC | CASRKTGDNEQFF
TRBD2 | few | TRBJ2-1 | TRBV5-5 | TGTGCCAGCAGCTTGACTAGCGGGAGCCGTCATGAGCAGTTCTTC | CASSLTSGSRHEQFF
- | few | TRBJ2-1 | TRBV9 | TGTGCCAGCAGCGTAGAGGTCTACAATGAGCAGTTCTTC | CASSVEVYNEQFF
- | - | TRBJ2-5 | TRBV7-8 | TGTGCCAGCAGCCTACAGACAGCCCAAGAGACCCAGTACTTC | CASSLQTAQETQYF
TRBD2 | many | TRBJ2-1 | TRBV12-3/TRBV12-4 | TGTGCCAGCAGTCCCCGAGCGGCGGGAGGCCTCAATGAGCAGTTCTTC | CASSPRAAGGLNEQFF
- | - | TRBJ2-3 | TRBV7-6 | TGTGCCAGCAGCGGGCGTCGCTTCAGGTCCTCGGGGGATGGGGCAGATACGCAGTATTTT | CASSGRRFRSSGDGADTQYF